These 7 T cell receptor beta chains came from one sample sequenced in a study of cytomegalovirus exposure and HLA in healthy donors. PCR was performed using 60 Vbeta and 13 Jbeta primers. Profiling relied on immunoSEQ multiplex PCR, and the TCRdb table lists in-frame clones only, not all of them. The sample holds about 160,000 clones, more than 65% seen once. The sample was PBMCs. The receptor source for this set is a woman aged 45-59 years in good health and CMV-seronegative.

The V call is TRBV27, the J call TRBJ2-7; perhaps TRBD2 as D (5 bases). Germline-derived CDR1 and CDR2 are MNHEY and SMNVEV (reference sequence). This CDR3 is built from 14 residues. Trimming took off 10 bases at V and 3 bases at J, with 19 bases between the two ends. The CDR3 nucleotides read TGTGCCACCAGCAGAGCCGGGGTTGGCTACGAGCAGTACTTC. It codes for CATSRAGVGYEQYF.

V usage is TRBV2 and J usage is TRBJ2-2; D is perhaps TRBD2 (5 bases). Germline V gene sequence: CDR1 SNHLY, CDR2 FYNNEI. The length of the CDR3 is 14 residues. The germline V and J ends were trimmed by 4 bases and 4 bases, with 10 bases remaining between them. The DNA of the CDR3 is TGTGCCAGCAGTGCCGGGGTCCCCACCGGGGAGCTGTTTTTT. This gives the protein CASSAGVPTGELFF.

This chain uses TRBV13 with TRBJ2-2; TRBD1 might be the D (6 bases). The CDR3 is 17 amino acids. The germline CDR1 and CDR2 sequences are PRHDT and FYEKMQ (reference sequence). Trimming pared 5 bases from V and 1 base from J, leaving 17 bases between. CDR3 coding DNA: TGTGCCAGCAGCAATTCTATGGGGGCGGGGAACACCGGGGAGCTGTTTTTT. Amino acid sequence: CASSNSMGAGNTGELFF.

This chain connects TRBV2 to TRBJ1-2, with 8 positions matching TRBD1. V was pared by 7 bases and J by 6 bases, with 10 bases of the junction left unmatched. Germline V gives CDR1 SNHLY, CDR2 FYNNEI. The CDR3 is made up of 14 amino acids. Here the CDR3 DNA reads TGTGCCAGCATCTCAATCCGACAGGGGAATGGCTACACCTTC. As protein: CASISIRQGNGYTF.

V and J are TRBV9 and TRBJ1-1, with D tentatively TRBD1 (6 bases). The germline CDR1 and CDR2 sequences are SGDLS and YYNGEE. The CDR3 sequence is 14 residues long. V lost 0 bases, J lost 2 bases, and 8 bases lay in between. The CDR3 loop is CASSVGGQNTEAFF. In DNA form, the CDR3 reads TGTGCCAGCAGCGTAGGGGGACAAAACACTGAAGCTTTCTTT. The whole variable domain, remainder taken from reference TRBV9 and TRBJ1-1, is DSGVTQTPKHLITATGQRVTLRCSPRSGDLSVYWYQQSLDQGLQFLIQYYNGEERAKGNILERFSAQQFPDLHSELNLSSLELGDSALYFCASSVGGQNTEAFFGQGTRLTVV.

The chain employs TRBV4-3 and TRBJ1-2; TRBD1 matches 11 bases. After removal of 1 base from V and 6 bases from J, the junction contained 7 bases not matched to a gene. Germline V gene data show CDR1 as LGHNA and CDR2 as YSLEER. CDR3 length equals 16 residues. The CDR3 protein is CASSQVGDRGIHGYTF. As DNA, the CDR3 is TGCGCCAGCAGCCAAGTGGGGGACAGGGGGATCCATGGCTACACCTTC.

Here the CDR3 DNA reads TGTGCCAGCAGCTCGGGGGTTACCTACAATGAGCAGTTCTTC. Its protein product is CASSSGVTYNEQFF. This chain uses TRBV7-3 with TRBJ2-1; TRBD2 might be the D (6 bases). The CDR3 totals 14 residues. In germline, CDR1 is SGHTA, CDR2 FQGTGA. The V gene lost 4 bases and the J gene lost 2 bases, with 9 bases spanning the gap. The full variable domain, in which reference TRBV7-3 and TRBJ2-1 provide the parts outside the CDR3, is GAGVSQTPSNKVTEKGKYVELRCDPISGHTALYWYRQSLGQGPEFLIYFQGTGAADDSGLPNDRFFAVRPEGSVSTLKIQRTERGDSAVYLCASSSGVTYNEQFFGPGTRLTVL.